One sample yielded the 2 T cell receptor beta chains listed below, sequenced in a study of blood T cell repertoires in COVID-19. TCRdb keeps only in-frame clones here, not all; method: immunoSEQ multiplex PCR. Of about 110,000 clones listed, 82% were seen once; the top ten hold roughly 8.2%. The specimen was peripheral blood. Receptors were obtained from a man aged 65-85 years with acute or convalescent COVID-19.

The gene calls are TRBV15 and TRBJ2-7; D may be TRBD2 (5 bases). CDR1 LNHNV and CDR2 YYDKDF come from the germline V gene (reference sequence). V was cut by 0 bases and J by 3 bases, with 6 bases left in between. The CDR3 is 13 amino acids. The CDR3 is CATSREAGYEQYF. Written as DNA, the CDR3 is TGTGCCACCAGCAGAGAGGCGGGCTACGAGCAGTACTTC.

The V gene is TRBV7-3, the J gene TRBJ2-3, with TRBD1 identical over 7 bases. In germline, CDR1 is SGHTA, CDR2 FQGTGA. CDR3 size: 17 residues. The V and J ends lost 5 bases and 4 bases, in that order; junction bases with no gene match: 15. CDR3 residues: CASSPPGRTGYPDTQYF. CDR3 DNA: TGTGCCAGCAGCCCACCTGGCCGGACAGGTTACCCAGATACGCAGTATTTT.